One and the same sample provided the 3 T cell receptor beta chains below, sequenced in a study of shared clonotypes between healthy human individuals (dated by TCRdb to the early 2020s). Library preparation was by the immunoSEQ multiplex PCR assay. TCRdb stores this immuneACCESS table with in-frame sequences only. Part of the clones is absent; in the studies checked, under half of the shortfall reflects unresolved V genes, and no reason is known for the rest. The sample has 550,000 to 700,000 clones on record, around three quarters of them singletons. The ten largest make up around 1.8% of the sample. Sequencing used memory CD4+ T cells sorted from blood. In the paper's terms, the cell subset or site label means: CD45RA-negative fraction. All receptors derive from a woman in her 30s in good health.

The CDR3 nucleotides are TGTGCCAGCAGTTTAGCGGGGCTTAACACCGGGGAGCTGTTTTTT. Encoded protein: CASSLAGLNTGELFF. The V gene is TRBV28, the J gene TRBJ2-2, with D possibly matching TRBD2 (6 bases). Germline lookup yields CDR1 MDHEN and CDR2 SYDVKM. V was cut by 2 bases and J by 2 bases, with 9 bases left in between. The CDR3 runs 15 residues.

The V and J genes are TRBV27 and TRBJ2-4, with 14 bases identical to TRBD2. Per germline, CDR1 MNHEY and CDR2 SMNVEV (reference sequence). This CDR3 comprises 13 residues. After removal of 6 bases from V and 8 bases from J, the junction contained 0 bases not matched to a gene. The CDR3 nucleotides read TGTGCCAGCAGGACTAGCGGGAGGGACATTCAGTACTTC. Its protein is CASRTSGRDIQYF.

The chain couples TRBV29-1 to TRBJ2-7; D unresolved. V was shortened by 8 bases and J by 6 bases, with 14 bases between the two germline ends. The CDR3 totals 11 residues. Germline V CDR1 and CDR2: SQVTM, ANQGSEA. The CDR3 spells CSSLTHGEQYF. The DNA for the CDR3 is TGCAGCAGTCTCACCCATGGCGAGCAGTACTTC.